Presented here are 28 T cell receptor beta chains from one specimen sequenced in a study of naive and memory T cell subsets. These TCRs' antigens remain unknown. Both TRBC1 and TRBC2 were covered by a beta constant-region primer of two equimolar oligonucleotides. Four rounds of PCR amplified the ligated cDNA using nested alpha and beta constant-region primers plus SP2. One entry per CDR3 protein results from TCRdb running MiXCR on the UMI-ligation and nested PCR reads. The sample lists 120,000 to 150,000 distinct CDR3 sequences; roughly 20% were seen once. The study's findings and limits: Possibly reflecting memory cells re-expressing CD45RA, a few larger clonotypes occurred in naive repertoires, especially CD8.

Material for sequencing was naive CD4+ T cells from blood. The source of these receptors is a human donor in good health.

The genes are TRBV11-2 and TRBJ2-7; TRBD1 might be the D (5 bases). The CDR3 totals 17 residues. The germline gives CDR1 SGHAT, CDR2 FQNNGV. V was pared by 1 base and J by 2 bases, with 18 bases between. The CDR3 region is CASSLGQGPLKTYEQYF. Written as DNA, the CDR3 is TGTGCCAGCAGCTTAGGGCAGGGCCCACTTAAAACCTACGAGCAGTACTTC.

This clonotype was recorded at least ten times. The gene calls are TRBV28 and TRBJ2-7; possibly TRBD2 for D (8 bases). The germline V and J ends were trimmed by 4 bases and 6 bases, with 22 bases remaining between them. The germline gives CDR1 MDHEN, CDR2 SYDVKM. CDR3 size: 16 residues. CDR3 DNA sequence: TGTGCCAGCAGTTCCCCCGGGGGGGAGGGGGCGTCCGAGCAGTACTTC. Amino acid sequence: CASSSPGGEGASEQYF.

V usage is TRBV27 and J usage is TRBJ1-5; 9 positions match TRBD1. CDR3 size: 16 residues. V was pared by 4 bases and J by 1 base, with 5 bases of the junction left unmatched. Germline-derived CDR1 and CDR2 are MNHEY and SMNVEV (reference sequence). The chain's CDR3 is CASSSLDRGSNQPQHF. CDR3 nucleotide sequence: TGTGCCAGCAGTTCCCTCGACAGGGGGAGCAATCAGCCCCAGCATTTT.

V gene TRBV28 combines with J gene TRBJ2-1; 8 bases fit TRBD1. V lost 1 base to trimming and J lost 15 bases; unmatched junction nucleotides: 11. This CDR3 is 14 amino acids long. Germline V gene data show CDR1 as MDHEN and CDR2 as SYDVKM. The DNA of the CDR3 is TGTGCCAGCAGTTTATCCCTCGGACAGGGTTCGACGTTCTTC. Translation: CASSLSLGQGSTFF.

Only a few counts were recorded for this clonotype. The chain uses TRBV24-1 and TRBJ2-2, with D uncertain. CDR1 KGHDR and CDR2 SFDVKD come from the germline V gene. The CDR3 has 13 residues. Trimming pared 9 bases from V and 6 bases from J, leaving 13 bases between. The CDR3 DNA reads TGTGCCACCGAGCAGGCGGTGGCCGGGGAGCTGTTTTTT. It codes for CATEQAVAGELFF.

The gene calls are TRBV5-1 and TRBJ2-3; 12 nucleotides align to TRBD2. CDR1 SGHRS and CDR2 YFSETQ come from the germline V gene. The CDR3 consists of 18 residues. V shed 4 bases and J 3 bases; nucleotides not matched to a gene: 12. CDR3 protein: CASSETSGRFKWTDTQYF. The CDR3 nucleotides are TGCGCCAGCAGCGAGACTAGCGGGAGATTTAAATGGACAGATACGCAGTATTTT.

This chain connects TRBV6-6 to TRBJ2-1; possible D gene TRBD2, 6 bases. The CDR3 length is 14 residues. V was pared by 2 bases and J by 9 bases, with 14 bases between. Looked up from germline, CDR1 is MNHNY and CDR2 is SVGAGI (reference sequence). CDR3 nucleotide sequence: TGTGCCAGCAGTTACGCGGGCGGGGTCCCTGAGCAGTTCTTC. It is translated as CASSYAGGVPEQFF.

This chain links TRBV3-1 with TRBJ1-2, with 7 positions matching TRBD1. This CDR3 spans 14 amino acids. Trimming took 3 bases from V and 5 from J; bases not matched to a gene: 6. Germline V gives CDR1 LGHDT, CDR2 YNNKEL (reference sequence). The CDR3 sequence: CASSHLDRNYGYTF. The CDR3 nucleotides are TGTGCCAGCAGCCACCTGGACAGGAATTATGGCTACACCTTC.

The sample holds a few counts of this clonotype. The V call is TRBV18, the J call TRBJ1-5; the D is unclear. From germline, CDR1 is KGHSH and CDR2 LQKENI. Trimming took 3 bases from V and 4 from J, leaving 16 bases between them. The CDR3 sequence is 16 residues long. CDR3 bases: TGTGCCAGCTCACCTCTCAGGCCCGGTAATAATCAGCCCCAGCATTTT. The encoded protein is CASSPLRPGNNQPQHF.

The chain links TRBV6-1 to TRBJ1-1; a weak D match, TRBD1 (5 bases). CDR1 is MNHNS, CDR2 SASEGT, per germline. V dropped 6 bases and J dropped 6 bases, with 17 bases sitting between them. CDR3 length: 14 amino acids. CDR3 loop: CASRRGDLGAEAFF. The CDR3 nucleotides read TGTGCCAGCAGAAGAGGGGACCTGGGAGCTGAAGCTTTCTTT.

This clonotype was observed at least ten times. This chain links TRBV29-1 with TRBJ2-3; 10 bases line up with TRBD2. Germline V gene lookup returns CDR1 SQVTM and CDR2 ANQGSEA. The CDR3 covers 16 residues. The ends lost 1 base at V and 4 bases at J; junction bases unmatched: 8. In DNA form, the CDR3 reads TGCAGCGTTGAAGGCCCTAGCGGGAGTTCTCCAGATACGCAGTATTTT. This translates into CSVEGPSGSSPDTQYF.

The chain employs TRBV7-9 and TRBJ1-1; the D gene is possibly TRBD1 (5 bases). Trimming pared 0 bases from V and 0 bases from J, leaving 23 bases between. CDR1 is SEHNR and CDR2 is FQNEAQ in the germline V gene (reference sequence). The CDR3 spans 20 residues. The CDR3 sequence is CASSLALSGFGGPLNTEAFF. In nucleotides, the CDR3 is TGTGCCAGCAGCTTAGCGTTGTCTGGATTTGGGGGACCCTTGAACACTGAAGCTTTCTTT.

This clonotype was counted between two and nine times. The rearrangement uses TRBV5-5 and TRBJ2-7; 9 bases fit TRBD2. Germline V lookup: CDR1 SGHKS, CDR2 YYEKEE (reference sequence). This CDR3 contains 16 residues. The V gene end was trimmed by 2 bases and the J gene end by 2 bases; junction bases not matched to a gene: 8. The DNA for the CDR3 is TGTGCCAGCAGCTTCAGACTAGCGGCCCAACCCTACGAGCAGTACTTC. This translates into CASSFRLAAQPYEQYF.

This clonotype was observed a handful of times. The chain combines TRBV24-1 with TRBJ2-1; maybe TRBD1 (5 bases). The V end was cut by 1 base, the J end by 12 bases, with 12 bases between. The germline gives CDR1 KGHDR, CDR2 SFDVKD. The CDR3 sequence is 13 residues long. In nucleotides, the CDR3 is TGTGCCACCAGTGATTTCTGGGGCATTGGGCAGTTCTTC. Protein product: CATSDFWGIGQFF.

This clonotype appeared a few times. The chain employs TRBV20-1 and TRBJ1-1, with 11 bases lining up with TRBD1. This CDR3 region has 19 residues. Trimming at V came to 0 bases and at J to 6 bases, leaving 18 bases not matched to a gene. Looked up from germline, CDR1 is DFQATT and CDR2 is SNEGSKA (reference sequence). For the CDR3, the DNA is TGCAGTGCTAGAGATTTGGGCCTAAGTTCGGGACAGGGGGGACCTGAAGCTTTCTTT. This encodes CSARDLGLSSGQGGPEAFF.

This chain joins TRBV20-1 and TRBJ2-3; TRBD1 is a possible D gene (5 bases). V dropped 3 bases and J dropped 0 bases, with 16 bases sitting between them. This CDR3 comprises 16 residues. Per the germline V gene, CDR1 is DFQATT and CDR2 is SNEGSKA (reference sequence). The CDR3 reads CSARETDHPSTDTQYF. CDR3 nucleotide sequence: TGCAGTGCTAGGGAGACAGATCACCCTAGCACAGATACGCAGTATTTT.

A few counts support this clonotype. The gene calls are TRBV29-1 and TRBJ2-1; 11 positions agree with TRBD2. Germline V lookup: CDR1 SQVTM, CDR2 ANQGSEA. J was trimmed by 1 base and V by 7 bases; bases with no gene match: 6. The CDR3 is 15 residues long. The CDR3 nucleotides read TGCAGCGCTGGAGGGACTAGCGGTTCCTACAATGAGCAGTTCTTC. This gives the protein CSAGGTSGSYNEQFF.

This clonotype was counted many times. The J gene is TRBJ2-7, the V gene TRBV20-1, with 8 bases fitting TRBD1. CDR3 length equals 12 residues. Germline CDR1 reads DFQATT; CDR2 reads SNEGSKA (reference sequence). The V gene end was trimmed by 3 bases and the J gene end by 2 bases; junction bases not matched to a gene: 0. CDR3 loop: CSARDRAYEQYF. CDR3 sequence (DNA): TGCAGTGCTAGGGACAGGGCCTACGAGCAGTACTTC.

As for this clonotype: This could be a read error, since a much larger clone is one nucleotide away. Here the CDR3 omits its conserved ending phenylalanine or tryptophan, so a read error is the likely source. V usage is TRBV20-1 and J usage is TRBJ2-5, with 7 bases identical to TRBD1. From germline, CDR1 is DFQATT and CDR2 SNEGSKA (reference sequence). V lost 5 bases and J lost 5; bases outside the gene matches: 11. The length of the CDR3 is 14 residues. CDR3 in amino acids: CSAHGAGTVETQYY. The CDR3 nucleotides are TGCAGTGCTCACGGCGCCGGGACAGTGGAGACCCAGTACTAC.

This clonotype has a handful of counts. V usage is TRBV19 and J usage is TRBJ2-5, with a tentative D call TRBD2 (5 bases). Trimming took 4 bases from V and 5 from J, leaving 11 bases between them. The V gene's germline CDR1 is LNHDA and CDR2 SQIVND (reference sequence). This CDR3 has 13 amino acids. This chain's CDR3 is CASSREGSETQYF. The CDR3 region has the DNA TGTGCCAGTAGTAGGGAAGGGAGCGAGACCCAGTACTTC.

This clonotype was counted between two and nine times. V gene TRBV12-3 or TRBV12-4 combines with J gene TRBJ1-5, with 8 positions matching TRBD1. The CDR3 is 15 amino acids. J was trimmed by 6 bases and V by 5 bases; bases with no gene match: 9. The DNA for the CDR3 is TGTGCCAGCAGTCCCACCGGGCAGGGGGCTCAGCCCCAGCATTTT. Its translation: CASSPTGQGAQPQHF.

The J gene is TRBJ2-1, the V gene TRBV20-1; 8 bases align to TRBD1. V was clipped by 3 bases and J by 7 bases; unmatched bases: 8. This CDR3 has 14 residues. The germline V gene has CDR1 DFQATT and CDR2 SNEGSKA (reference sequence). CDR3 sequence reads: CSASTGGIRNEQFF. As DNA, the CDR3 is TGCAGTGCTAGCACAGGGGGGATTAGGAATGAGCAGTTCTTC.

The genes are TRBV20-1 and TRBJ1-1; possible D gene TRBD1, 5 bases. Trimming took 1 base from V and 0 from J, leaving 9 bases between them. CDR1 DFQATT and CDR2 SNEGSKA come from the germline V gene (reference sequence). The CDR3 spans 14 residues. CDR3 coding DNA: TGCAGTGCTAGAGGGGGCAGTCTGAACACTGAAGCTTTCTTT. Its protein is CSARGGSLNTEAFF.

The gene calls are TRBV20-1 and TRBJ2-1, with TRBD2 identical over 8 bases. This CDR3 is 14 amino acids long. V shed 4 bases and J 8 bases; nucleotides not matched to a gene: 10. CDR1 and CDR2 (germline): DFQATT, SNEGSKA (reference sequence). This chain's CDR3 is CSAIGGRPRHEQFF. DNA of the CDR3: TGCAGTGCTATTGGCGGGAGGCCCCGCCATGAGCAGTTCTTC.

The chain employs TRBV19 and TRBJ2-3; 10 bases agree with TRBD1. The V gene end was trimmed by 8 bases and the J gene end by 2 bases; junction bases not matched to a gene: 7. Germline CDR1 and CDR2: LNHDA and SQIVND (reference sequence). The CDR3 contains 15 residues. The CDR3 region has the DNA TGTGCCAGTCGGGGACAGGGGAAACCCACAGATACGCAGTATTTT. This encodes CASRGQGKPTDTQYF.

The chain combines TRBV5-1 with TRBJ2-7; TRBD2 matches at 12 bases. Germline V gene lookup returns CDR1 SGHRS and CDR2 YFSETQ. The CDR3 has 17 amino acids. J gave up 1 base and V 3 bases, and 8 bases lay outside the gene matches. The CDR3 DNA follows: TGCGCCAGCAGCTCGACTAGCGGGAGCAGATGGTCCTACGAGCAGTACTTC. Its translation: CASSSTSGSRWSYEQYF.

This clonotype was counted a few times. The rearrangement joins TRBV29-1 to TRBJ2-7; 8 bases match TRBD2. V gave up 4 bases and J gave up 6 bases; unmatched junction bases: 17. The CDR3 totals 16 residues. Germline CDR1 reads SQVTM; CDR2 reads ANQGSEA. The CDR3 DNA reads TGCAGCGTTGCCATCCGGGGGGGGGAACGGTCGACCGAGCAGTACTTC. Its translation: CSVAIRGGERSTEQYF.

The chain combines TRBV6-5 with TRBJ1-1; D unresolved. V was cut by 4 bases and J by 4 bases, with 25 bases left in between. Germline assignment: CDR1 MNHEY and CDR2 SVGAGI. The CDR3 has 18 residues. Here the CDR3 DNA reads TGTGCCAGCAGTTTTGACCCCCTGGGGAACCCCCCCTCCACTGAAGCTTTCTTT. Translation gives CASSFDPLGNPPSTEAFF.